This T cell receptor (beta chain) was retrieved from a study of siplizumab effects on memory and regulatory T cells. Comment on this clone: What it binds is unknown.

Study-wide findings and caveats: In unstimulated cells, naive T cells appeared more diverse than memory T cells and seemed major alloresponse contributors. On average, about 69% of mappable alloreactive CD4+ clones were Treg-derived under siplizumab, against about 27% in controls. A minor share of alloreactive clones matched unstimulated subsets.

For every sample, about 10^5 TCR templates were assayed. Data came from immunoSEQ multiplex PCR; TCRdb stores just in-frame clones and leaves some out. The sample lists over 100,000 clones, approximately 93% occurring once. The J segment lost 4 bases and the V segment lost 2 bases, leaving 5 bases of the junction unmatched. CDR3 length equals 14 residues. CDR1 is GTSNPN, CDR2 SVGIG, per germline (reference sequence). Sample: Tregs sorted from blood. The chain recombines TRBV30 with TRBJ1-2; 9 bases agree with TRBD1. This sequence originates from a human donor in good health. CDR3 in DNA: TGTGCCTGGAGTCCCGGGACAGGGAGCTATGGCTACACCTTC. It is translated as CAWSPGTGSYGYTF.